The next 32 T cell receptor beta chains were all read from a single sample in a study of blood T cell repertoires in COVID-19. The data were produced by immunoSEQ multiplex PCR, yet TCRdb's version contains in-frame clones alone and is incomplete. The sample consists of approximately 260,000 clones, more than 65% of them appearing once. The sequenced sample was peripheral blood. Receptors were obtained from a middle-aged woman with active or convalescent COVID-19.

This clone was seen a few times. The V and J genes are TRBV6-5 and TRBJ1-4; no definite D call. V lost 3 bases and J lost 5, with 10 bases in between. Per the germline V gene, CDR1 is MNHEY and CDR2 is SVGAGI. The length of the CDR3 is 14 residues. The CDR3 loop reads CASSYQDGNEKLFF. The CDR3 nucleotides are TGTGCCAGCAGTTATCAGGATGGGAATGAAAAACTGTTTTTT.

This chain connects TRBV10-3 to TRBJ1-2; D gene unclear. The CDR3 is 13 residues long. CDR1 is ENHRY and CDR2 is SYGVKD in the germline V gene. V shed 3 bases and J shed 6 bases, with 11 bases lying between them. The CDR3, as DNA: TGTGCCATCAGTGACGCTGAGAGAGATGGCTACACCTTC. This translates into CAISDAERDGYTF.

This sequence joins TRBV3-1 (or the pseudogene TRBV3-2) and TRBJ2-1, with TRBD1 as a possible D gene (6 bases). The CDR3 is 15 amino acids. Germline loops: CDR1 LGHDT, CDR2 YNNKEL (reference sequence). Trimming pared 4 bases from V and 9 bases from J, leaving 19 bases between. CDR3 nucleotide sequence: TGTGCCAGCAGCCCGACAGGCCCTCTCGGCGGTGAGCAGTTCTTC. It encodes CASSPTGPLGGEQFF.

This chain links TRBV2 with TRBJ1-6, with a weak D call TRBD1 (5 bases). There are 15 residues in the CDR3. The V end was cut by 7 bases, the J end by 2 bases, with 12 bases between. From germline, CDR1 is SNHLY and CDR2 FYNNEI. Here the CDR3 DNA reads TGTGCCAGCACTCTCGGGGGGGCCTATAATTCACCCCTCCACTTT. This sequence encodes CASTLGGAYNSPLHF.

This clone was detected a few times. V is TRBV30 and J is TRBJ1-1, with D perhaps TRBD1 (5 bases). The CDR3 length is 13 residues. The V end lost 3 bases, the J end lost 3 bases, and 11 bases lay between the germline ends. In germline, CDR1 is GTSNPN, CDR2 SVGIG (reference sequence). Here the CDR3 DNA reads TGTGCCTGGAGCCGGGGAGGGGACACTGAAGCTTTCTTT. Its translation is CAWSRGGDTEAFF.

The V gene is TRBV10-2, the J gene TRBJ2-7; no firm D call. The CDR3 runs 13 residues. Trimming removed 2 bases at V and 4 bases at J, with 9 bases between. Germline lookup yields CDR1 WSHSY and CDR2 SAAADI. This CDR3 reads CASSEARKYEQYV. In DNA, the CDR3 is TGCGCCAGCAGTGAGGCCAGGAAGTACGAGCAGTACGTC.

The V and J genes are TRBV5-4 and TRBJ1-6; TRBD1 matches at 8 bases. The V and J ends lost 2 bases and 7 bases, in that order; junction bases with no gene match: 2. Germline CDR1 and CDR2: SGHNT and YYREEE (reference sequence). This CDR3 spans 14 amino acids. CDR3 protein: CASSLNRGNSPLHF. The CDR3, as DNA: TGTGCCAGCAGCTTAAACAGGGGGAATTCACCCCTCCACTTT. Variable domain in full (rest from reference TRBV5-4 and TRBJ1-6): ETGVTQSPTHLIKTRGQQVTLRCSSQSGHNTVSWYQQALGQGPQFIFQYYREEENGRGNFPPRFSGLQFPNYSSELNVNALELDDSALYLCASSLNRGNSPLHFGNGTRLTVT.

The genes are TRBV29-1 and TRBJ1-1; D gene uncertain. CDR3 length: 13 residues. V was cut by 2 bases and J by 3 bases, with 10 bases left in between. The germline V gene has CDR1 SQVTM and CDR2 ANQGSEA. The CDR3 protein is CSVEPTGDTEAFF. CDR3 coding DNA: TGCAGCGTTGAACCCACCGGGGACACTGAAGCTTTCTTT.

DNA of the CDR3: TGCGCCAGCAGGGACAGGTCTTATGGCTACACCTTC. This gives the protein CASRDRSYGYTF. V and J are TRBV10-1 and TRBJ1-2; 7 nucleotides agree with TRBD1. CDR1 is WNHNN, CDR2 SYGVQD, per germline (reference sequence). The junction had 3 bases not matched to a gene; V was cut back by 6 bases and J by 5 bases. This CDR3 contains 12 residues.

This clone turned up a few times. The chain recombines TRBV7-6 with TRBJ2-1; D is unresolved. CDR3 length: 14 residues. Germline V gives CDR1 SGHVS, CDR2 FNYEAQ. Deletions cut 1 base from V and 5 bases from J, with 9 bases between. The CDR3 DNA reads as TGTGCCAGCAGCTTAGGCGGTCGAGACAATGAGCAGTTCTTC. Amino acid sequence: CASSLGGRDNEQFF.

A note on this clone: Germline is not matched at one junction end, which may reflect a read error. The V and J genes are TRBV7-7 and TRBJ2-1; a possible D gene is TRBD1 (5 bases). The CDR3 consists of 16 residues. CDR1 SSHAT and CDR2 FNYEAQ come from the germline V gene (reference sequence). In nucleotides, the CDR3 is TGTGCTAGCAGCACAGGACGGCTCAGCTCCTACAATGAGCAGTTCTTC. Amino acid sequence: CASSTGRLSSYNEQFF. Combining the CDR3 with reference TRBV7-7 and TRBJ2-1 gives the whole variable domain GAGVSQSPRYKVTKRGQDVTLRCDPISSHATLYWYQQALGQGPEFLTYFNYEAQPDKSGLPSDRFSAERPEGSISTLTIQRTEQRDSAMYRCASSTGRLSSYNEQFFGPGTRLTVL.

This clone was observed once. The V call is TRBV6-6, the J call TRBJ2-7, with 9 bases matching TRBD1. The V gene's germline CDR1 is MNHNY and CDR2 SVGAGI (reference sequence). The CDR3 loop spans 14 amino acids. Trimming took 7 bases from V and 0 from J; bases not matched to a gene: 4. The CDR3 sequence is CASTTGGSSYEQYF. The DNA of the CDR3 is TGTGCCAGCACGACAGGGGGAAGCTCCTACGAGCAGTACTTC.

The chain combines TRBV19 with TRBJ1-1; a weak D match, TRBD1 (6 bases). CDR3 length: 11 amino acids. V was clipped by 8 bases and J by 6 bases, with 10 bases between them. Germline V gene sequence: CDR1 LNHDA, CDR2 SQIVND (reference sequence). DNA for the CDR3: TGTGCCAGTGGGGGGGGGCCTGAAGCTTTCTTT. Translating gives CASGGGPEAFF.

In its sample, this clone was seen a few times. J is TRBJ1-3 and V is TRBV7-2; D is unresolved. Looked up from germline, CDR1 is SGHTA and CDR2 is FQGNSA. This CDR3 spans 11 amino acids. V gave up 4 bases and J gave up 10 bases, with 8 bases separating them. In DNA form, the CDR3 reads TGTGCCAGCAGCTCCACCACTACCATATATTTT. Protein: CASSSTTTIYF.

The gene calls are TRBV3-1 (or the pseudogene TRBV3-2) and TRBJ1-4; 10 bases align to TRBD1. Germline V gene data show CDR1 as LGHDT and CDR2 as YNNKEL (reference sequence). V was clipped by 4 bases and J by 9 bases; unmatched bases: 11. This CDR3 contains 16 residues. The CDR3 protein is CASSPSSTGGAQKLFF. In nucleotides, the CDR3 is TGTGCCAGCAGCCCTTCCTCGACAGGGGGCGCACAAAAACTGTTTTTT.

The chain carries TRBV7-9 and TRBJ2-5; D not certain. This CDR3 spans 14 amino acids. V lost 5 bases, J lost 4 bases, and 14 bases lay in between. Germline loops: CDR1 SEHNR, CDR2 FQNEAQ (reference sequence). The CDR3 here is CASSQSIQRETQYF. DNA of the CDR3: TGTGCCAGCAGCCAATCGATCCAGCGAGAGACCCAGTACTTC.

With respect to this clone: Other DNA sequences in this specimen translate into the identical CDR3. V gene TRBV4-1 combines with J gene TRBJ1-4, with D unclear. The V end lost 7 bases, the J end lost 0 bases, and 9 bases lay between the germline ends. The CDR3 extends over 14 amino acids. From germline, CDR1 is MGHRA and CDR2 YSYEKL. The CDR3 region has the DNA TGCGCCAGCAAGTCAACTGCAACTAATGAAAAACTGTTTTTT. This gives the protein CASKSTATNEKLFF.

The chain recombines TRBV5-1 with TRBJ2-6, with 7 bases matching TRBD1. CDR3 length: 18 amino acids. Unmatched junction bases numbered 11, after V lost 1 base and J lost 4 bases. The V gene's germline CDR1 is SGHRS and CDR2 YFSETQ. CDR3 amino acids: CASSLLTGRSGGANVLTF. Written as DNA, the CDR3 is TGCGCCAGCAGCTTGTTGACAGGGCGATCTGGCGGGGCCAACGTCCTGACTTTC.

The chain combines TRBV5-6 with TRBJ2-7, with TRBD2 as a possible D gene (6 bases). The CDR3 consists of 14 residues. V lost 0 bases and J lost 3, with 10 bases in between. CDR1 is SGHDT and CDR2 is YYEEEE in the germline V gene. The CDR3 bases are TGTGCCAGCAGCTTGGGGCAGGAGGGCTACGAGCAGTACTTC. Translation gives CASSLGQEGYEQYF.

The chain carries TRBV6-2 or TRBV6-3 and TRBJ1-1; 8 positions agree with TRBD1. V dropped 3 bases and J dropped 5; count of bases not matched to a gene: 5. The CDR3 spans 14 residues. Germline CDR1 and CDR2: MNHEY and SVGEGT. The CDR3 DNA reads as TGTGCCAGCAGTTATAGTCAGGGGGCTACTGAAGCTTTCTTT. Its translation is CASSYSQGATEAFF.

The V call is TRBV14, the J call TRBJ1-2; 7 bases align to TRBD1. Germline assignment: CDR1 SGHDN and CDR2 FVKESK. CDR3 size: 15 residues. The ends lost 2 bases at V and 3 bases at J; junction bases unmatched: 6. CDR3 DNA sequence: TGTGCCAGCAGCCAACCGGGACAGTTCTACTATGGCTACACCTTC. This sequence encodes CASSQPGQFYYGYTF.

Ten or more counts support this clone. The genes are TRBV11-2 and TRBJ2-1, with 14 bases that match TRBD2. The length of the CDR3 is 17 residues. V trimming: 1 base; J trimming: 9 bases; junction bases outside the gene matches: 8. Germline values: CDR1 SGHAT, CDR2 FQNNGV. The CDR3 sequence is CASSLATTSGGAREQFF. The CDR3 DNA sequence: TGTGCCAGCAGCTTAGCCACGACTAGCGGGGGGGCACGTGAGCAGTTCTTC. The full variable domain, rest sourced from reference TRBV11-2 and TRBJ2-1, is EAGVAQSPRYKIIEKRQSVAFWCNPISGHATLYWYQQILGQGPKLLIQFQNNGVVDDSQLPKDRFSAERLKGVDSTLKIQPAKLEDSAVYLCASSLATTSGGAREQFFGPGTRLTVL.

V gene TRBV6-1 combines with J gene TRBJ2-7, with D unclear. The V and J ends lost 3 bases and 0 bases respectively, with 3 bases between them. The CDR3 length is 12 residues. CDR1 is MNHNS, CDR2 SASEGT, per germline. The CDR3 DNA sequence: TGTGCCAGCAGTGAGAGCTCCTACGAGCAGTACGTC. Its translation: CASSESSYEQYV.

The genes are TRBV29-1 and TRBJ1-2; D is uncertain. The CDR3 is made up of 11 amino acids. Germline CDR1 reads SQVTM; CDR2 reads ANQGSEA. CDR3 nucleotides: TGCGGGTTTCGGGAGGCCTATGGCTACACCTTC. Amino acid sequence: CGFREAYGYTF.

The gene calls are TRBV5-6 and TRBJ1-5; 8 bases are a match to TRBD1. This CDR3 is 14 amino acids long. V dropped 4 bases and J dropped 5; count of bases not matched to a gene: 5. Germline V gene sequence: CDR1 SGHDT, CDR2 YYEEEE. The CDR3 here is CASSPQGADQPQHF. DNA for the CDR3: TGTGCCAGCAGCCCCCAGGGGGCGGATCAGCCCCAGCATTTT.

This chain connects TRBV29-1 to TRBJ2-7, with 10 bases fitting TRBD1. The CDR3 sequence is 13 residues long. Germline values: CDR1 SQVTM, CDR2 ANQGSEA. V gave up 6 bases and J gave up 3 bases; unmatched junction bases: 5. The CDR3 reads CSVGQGSNYEQYV. The CDR3 nucleotides are TGCAGCGTGGGACAGGGGAGTAACTACGAGCAGTACGTC.

The V call is TRBV25-1, the J call TRBJ1-6, with D uncertain. Germline assignment: CDR1 MGHDK and CDR2 SYGVNS. The CDR3 covers 15 residues. V shed 3 bases and J shed 9 bases, with 15 bases lying between them. CDR3 bases: TGTGCCAGCAGTGAGTCCCGGGTCTCACCTTCACCCCTCCACTTT. Translated: CASSESRVSPSPLHF.

The chain links TRBV19 to TRBJ2-7; possibly TRBD2 for D (6 bases). Germline V gene lookup returns CDR1 LNHDA and CDR2 SQIVND (reference sequence). The V and J ends lost 6 bases and 1 base respectively, with 22 bases between them. The CDR3 totals 17 residues. The CDR3 sequence is CASSDTGLLSSSYEQYF. CDR3 sequence (DNA): TGTGCCAGTAGCGATACAGGACTACTGAGTTCTTCCTACGAGCAGTACTTC. The full variable domain, its missing parts supplied by reference TRBV19 and TRBJ2-7, is DGGITQSPKYLFRKEGQNVTLSCEQNLNHDAMYWYRQDPGQGLRLIYYSQIVNDFQKGDIAEGYSVSREKKESFPLTVTSAQKNPTAFYLCASSDTGLLSSSYEQYFGPGTRLTVT.

The chain has TRBV27 and TRBJ1-6; the D is unclear. This CDR3 is built from 16 residues. CDR1 and CDR2 (germline): MNHEY, SMNVEV (reference sequence). Trimming took 5 bases from V and 10 from J, leaving 21 bases between them. DNA of the CDR3: TGTGCCAGCAGTCCACCTCTCCGGGATCGGGGATCACCCCTCCACTTT. It yields the protein CASSPPLRDRGSPLHF.

The chain couples TRBV7-2 to TRBJ1-1, with 9 nucleotides matching TRBD1. Germline values: CDR1 SGHTA, CDR2 FQGNSA. The CDR3 spans 15 residues. V lost 6 bases, J lost 4 bases, and 9 bases stayed unmatched. CDR3 sequence reads: CASRSGTGSFTEAFF. DNA for the CDR3: TGTGCCAGCAGATCCGGGACAGGGTCTTTCACTGAAGCTTTCTTT.

V is TRBV19 and J is TRBJ1-4, with 7 bases lining up with TRBD1. This CDR3 comprises 16 residues. The V segment lost 5 bases and the J segment 0 bases; nucleotides outside the gene matches: 6. Looked up from germline, CDR1 is LNHDA and CDR2 is SQIVND (reference sequence). The CDR3 nucleotides are TGTGCCAGTAGTGCGGGACAGACTGCAACTAATGAAAAACTGTTTTTT. This gives the protein CASSAGQTATNEKLFF.

As regards this clone: Germline is not matched at one junction end, which may reflect a read error. In the same sample, other DNA sequences code for this CDR3. The chain joins TRBV5-4 to TRBJ2-5, with TRBD1 matching 8 bases. The CDR3 length is 14 residues. Germline CDR1 is SGHNT and CDR2 is YYREEE (reference sequence). CDR3 sequence: CASSLGDRGETQYF. CDR3 nucleotide sequence: TGTGCCAGCAGCTTGGGAGACAGGGGAGAGACTCAGTACTTC.